A selection of T cell receptor beta chains follows, all from one sample in a study of Ad26.COV2.S vaccination and SARS-CoV-2 variants. Clones were sequenced by immunoSEQ multiplex PCR, and TCRdb holds only the in-frame ones, with some missing. The sample lists around 500,000 clones; nearly 90% were seen once. The sequenced sample was peripheral blood, obtained in a trial of Ad26.COV2.S vaccine versus placebo. The receptor source for this set is a person aged 18-65 years who received the Ad26.COV2.S COVID-19 vaccine or a placebo. Each CDR3 is given with its conserved first and last residue. A D gene is named only where the DNA matches it firmly. Part of the rows lack a size; the others show once, few, many or a class for expanded clones.

DNA,CDR3,D,J,V,size
TGTGCCAGCAAGAGGACTGTCGGCGTCACCGGGGAGCTGTTTTTT,CASKRTVGVTGELFF,-,TRBJ2-2,TRBV6-5,-
TGTGCCAGCAGTTACCTGACAGGGGCTACTAATGAAAAACTGTTTTTT,CASSYLTGATNEKLFF,TRBD1,TRBJ1-4,TRBV6-5,-
TGTGCCAGCAGCTTAGTTCAGGGGGGATTGGGAGAGACCCAGTACTTC,CASSLVQGGLGETQYF,-,TRBJ2-5,TRBV7-2,-
TGTGCCAGCAGCCAATGGACAGGTGAGGCTTTCTTT,CASSQWTGEAFF,TRBD1,TRBJ1-1,TRBV5-5,-
TGCGCCAGCAGCTTGGAGAGTTTATGGAATGAGCAGTTCTTC,CASSLESLWNEQFF,-,TRBJ2-1,TRBV5-1,-
TGTGCCAGCTCGCCGGGACAGGGGGCTCGAGCGGGAAGCACAGATACGCAGTATTTT,CASSPGQGARAGSTDTQYF,TRBD1,TRBJ2-3,TRBV18,once
TGTGCCAGCAGTCGTTATCAGGGGGTCCCCACTGAAGCTTTCTTT,CASSRYQGVPTEAFF,TRBD1,TRBJ1-1,TRBV28,once
TGTGCCAGTAGTATGAAGTTCGGTCGTAACGGTAATTCACCCCTCCACTTT,CASSMKFGRNGNSPLHF,-,TRBJ1-6,TRBV19,-
TGTGCCAGCAGACCCTCGCATGCTAGCGCATTAGAGACCCAGTACTTC,CASRPSHASALETQYF,-,TRBJ2-5,TRBV27,-
TGTGCCAGCAGCTTGGGGGGGACAACGGGTGAGCAGTTCTTC,CASSLGGTTGEQFF,-,TRBJ2-1,TRBV5-5,-
TGCGCCAGCTCGGGGGACGGCTACGAGCAGTACTTC,CASSGDGYEQYF,-,TRBJ2-7,TRBV4-1,-
TGTGCCAGCAGTTTCCCCCGAGCGGGAGTCCACGAGCAGTACTTC,CASSFPRAGVHEQYF,TRBD2,TRBJ2-7,TRBV27,-
TGTGCCAGCAGTTACCTTTGGGGGTCGAACACCGGGGAGCTGTTTTTT,CASSYLWGSNTGELFF,-,TRBJ2-2,TRBV6-5,-
TGTGCCAGCAGCCTATATAGCGGGGACTACGAGCAGTACTTC,CASSLYSGDYEQYF,TRBD2,TRBJ2-7,TRBV7-3,few
TGTGCCAGCAGCTTACGCGGAGGAGAGAACACCGGGGAGCTGTTTTTT,CASSLRGGENTGELFF,-,TRBJ2-2,TRBV7-9,-
TGTGCCAGCAGCTTAGGCCCAACAGGGGATAACTATGGCTACACCTTC,CASSLGPTGDNYGYTF,TRBD1,TRBJ1-2,TRBV7-2,-
TGTGCCACCCGAGGCTCCTACGAGCAGTACTTC,CATRGSYEQYF,-,TRBJ2-7,TRBV6-5,-
TGTGCCAGCAGCTTCGCTAGCGGAGAGACCCAGTACTTC,CASSFASGETQYF,TRBD2,TRBJ2-5,TRBV11-3,once
TGCGCCAGCAGCTTGGGGGGACAGGCGGGAGTTGAAAAACTGTTTTTT,CASSLGGQAGVEKLFF,TRBD1,TRBJ1-4,TRBV5-1,-
TGTGCCAGCAGTTTTGTTAGGGAGAGCAGCAATCAGCCCCAGCATTTT,CASSFVRESSNQPQHF,-,TRBJ1-5,TRBV28,-
TGCGCCAGCAGCTTGGAGCAGGGAACGTATGAGCAGTTCTTC,CASSLEQGTYEQFF,-,TRBJ2-1,TRBV5-1,-
TGTGCCAGCAGCTCGCTAAGCGGGGATCGCAATGAGCAGTTCTTC,CASSSLSGDRNEQFF,TRBD2,TRBJ2-1,TRBV3-1/TRBV3-2,-
TGTGCCAGCAGCATCCTAAGGAGCTACACCTTC,CASSILRSYTF,-,TRBJ1-2,TRBV7-2,-
TGTGCCTGGAGTGTAGGGGCTCAGCCCCAGCATTTT,CAWSVGAQPQHF,-,TRBJ1-5,TRBV30,-
TGTGCCAGCAGTTACACGCCTACCGCCTATGGCTACACCTTC,CASSYTPTAYGYTF,-,TRBJ1-2,TRBV6-5,-
TGCAGTGCTAGAGATGACTACGAGCAGTACTTC,CSARDDYEQYF,-,TRBJ2-7,TRBV20-1,-
TGTGCCAGCAGTTCCCAGGTTTCCCTAGGGCAGTACTTC,CASSSQVSLGQYF,-,TRBJ2-7,TRBV27,-
TGTGCCAGCAGTTACCGTCGCGAGCAGTACTTC,CASSYRREQYF,-,TRBJ2-7,TRBV6-5,few
TGTGCCAGCAGTGACACGCTGAACACTGAAGCTTTCTTT,CASSDTLNTEAFF,-,TRBJ1-1,TRBV2,-
TGTGCCAGCAGCTATGACAGGGGGTCGAACACTGAAGCTTTCTTT,CASSYDRGSNTEAFF,TRBD1,TRBJ1-1,TRBV27,-
TGTGCCAGCAGCCAAGGGAGCGGGAATCGCTATGGCTACACCTTC,CASSQGSGNRYGYTF,-,TRBJ1-2,TRBV3-1/TRBV3-2,-
TGTGCCACCGGAGAGGGGGACTATGGCTACACCTTC,CATGEGDYGYTF,-,TRBJ1-2,TRBV28,-
TGTGCCAGCAGCAAGAAGCGGGGGCCCGCCTACGAGCAGTACTTC,CASSKKRGPAYEQYF,TRBD2,TRBJ2-7,TRBV6-5,-
TGTGCCAGCAGAGGCAGCTATAGCAATCAGCCCCAGCATTTT,CASRGSYSNQPQHF,-,TRBJ1-5,TRBV6-5,once
TGTGCCAGCAGTTACCGGGGGACCTCCTACGAGCAGTACTTC,CASSYRGTSYEQYF,-,TRBJ2-7,TRBV6-5,once
TGTGCCAGCAGTTTTTTTTTCCCCGGGTTGAGGGGCTACACCTTC,CASSFFFPGLRGYTF,-,TRBJ1-2,TRBV28,-
TGTGCCAGCAGCTCCTGGACAGATAATTCACCCCTCCACTTT,CASSSWTDNSPLHF,-,TRBJ1-6,TRBV11-2,-
TGCACCGGATGTATATTTGGGAGCTACACCGGGGAGCTGTTTTTT,CTGCIFGSYTGELFF,-,TRBJ2-2,TRBV1,-
TGTGCCAGCAGCCGGTTAAGCAATCAGCCCCAGCATTTT,CASSRLSNQPQHF,-,TRBJ1-5,TRBV7-2,-
TGTGCCAGCAGCTTGGGGCCAGGGAGATACAATGAGCAGTTCTTC,CASSLGPGRYNEQFF,-,TRBJ2-1,TRBV5-5,-
TGTGCCACCAGCTCGGGACCGATAGTAGAGACCCAGTACTTC,CATSSGPIVETQYF,-,TRBJ2-5,TRBV15,-
TGTGCCAGCAGCAATCTTAGGACTAGCGGGAGTGACGAGCAGTACTTC,CASSNLRTSGSDEQYF,TRBD2,TRBJ2-7,TRBV3-1/TRBV3-2,few
TGTGCCAGCACTATAGCGGAGAACACCGGGGAGCTGTTTTTT,CASTIAENTGELFF,-,TRBJ2-2,TRBV27,-
TGTGCCAGTAGTACCGGGACAGACACTGAAGCTTTCTTT,CASSTGTDTEAFF,TRBD1,TRBJ1-1,TRBV19,-
TGTGCCAGTAGGACTAGCGGCTACAATGAGCAGTTCTTC,CASRTSGYNEQFF,TRBD2,TRBJ2-1,TRBV19,-
TGTGCCAGCAACTGGCAAGAGACCCAGTACTTC,CASNWQETQYF,-,TRBJ2-5,TRBV27,-
TGTGCCAGCAGCGCTATAGGCTCGAATTCACCCCTCCACTTT,CASSAIGSNSPLHF,-,TRBJ1-6,TRBV9,-
TGTGCCAGCAACGGGTTGGACTATGGCTACACCTTC,CASNGLDYGYTF,-,TRBJ1-2,TRBV9,-
TGTGCCAGCAGCCAGACCCCAGGGGGCGGGAAAGAGACCCAGTACTTC,CASSQTPGGGKETQYF,TRBD1,TRBJ2-5,TRBV7-8,-
TGTGCCAGCAGTTACCCACGAACCCCTACGGTGTGGCACTTC,CASSYPRTPTVWHF,-,TRBJ2-7,TRBV6-5,few
TGTGCCAGCAGCTTAGGCCCAGGGGCAGGGCTCTCTGGGGCCAACGTCCTGACTTTC,CASSLGPGAGLSGANVLTF,-,TRBJ2-6,TRBV7-6,-
TGTGCCAGCAGTTTAGGACTACCCTACGAGCAGTACTTC,CASSLGLPYEQYF,-,TRBJ2-7,TRBV27,-
TGTGCCAGCAGTGACCGGGACAGGGGGCTTGTAGATACGCAGTATTTT,CASSDRDRGLVDTQYF,TRBD1,TRBJ2-3,TRBV25-1,-
TGTGCCAGCAGCTTCTCACTAGCGGGAGGGCTTAGGGATGAGCAGTTCTTC,CASSFSLAGGLRDEQFF,TRBD2,TRBJ2-1,TRBV5-5,-
TGTGCCAGCAGGCCCGGACTAGCTCAAGAGACCCAGTACTTC,CASRPGLAQETQYF,TRBD2,TRBJ2-5,TRBV7-9,-
TGTGCCAGCAGTTTTTATGTCAGGGGGCTGAACACTGAAGCTTTCTTT,CASSFYVRGLNTEAFF,TRBD1,TRBJ1-1,TRBV6-2/TRBV6-3,-
TGTGCCAGTGCGGACCGACAGTACCAAGAGACCCAGTACTTC,CASADRQYQETQYF,-,TRBJ2-5,TRBV6-4,-
TGTGCCAGCTCACCCGTTAAGGACCAAGAGACCCAGTACTTC,CASSPVKDQETQYF,-,TRBJ2-5,TRBV18,-
TGTGCCAGCAGGGGGACAGGGCGAGTCAATCAGCCCCAGCATTTT,CASRGTGRVNQPQHF,TRBD1,TRBJ1-5,TRBV27,-